A selection of T cell receptor beta chains follows, all from one sample in a study of T cell changes during pregnancy in multiple sclerosis. Using immunoSEQ multiplex PCR, the repertoire was profiled, and TCRdb retains in-frame clones only, with some absent. This sample carries some 85,000 clones, about 94% of them seen once, and the ten largest clones take less than 0.75%. The sequencing used peripheral blood, collected in the second trimester of pregnancy. Source of these receptors: a female donor in good health, enrolled as a control in a pregnancy study. The CDR3 runs from the conserved cysteine through the conserved F or W. A D gene is named only where the DNA matches it firmly. Only part of the rows carry a size: once, few, many, or a class if the clone is expanded.

v_gene	j_gene	abundance	d_gene	CDR3aa	CDR3nt
TRBV5-1	TRBJ2-2	NA	NA	CASSLEGGGGSTGELFF	TGCGCCAGCAGCTTGGAAGGAGGGGGCGGATCGACCGGGGAGCTGTTTTTT
TRBV6-4	TRBJ1-2	once	NA	CASSPSTGLGDYGYTF	TGTGCCAGCAGTCCAAGCACCGGGCTAGGGGACTATGGCTACACCTTC
TRBV4-1	TRBJ2-7	NA	NA	CASSQDGYEQYF	TGCGCCAGCAGCCAAGACGGGTACGAGCAGTACTTC
TRBV5-1	TRBJ2-1	NA	TRBD1	CASSLSPGTVLSNEQFF	TGCGCCAGCAGCTTATCTCCGGGGACAGTCCTAAGCAATGAGCAGTTCTTC
TRBV7-3	TRBJ2-1	once	TRBD1	CASSPLGGTDNEQFF	TGTGCCAGCAGCCCTCTAGGGGGCACGGACAATGAGCAGTTCTTC
TRBV27	TRBJ1-4	NA	NA	CASSPATGKWKLFF	TGTGCCAGCAGCCCGGCGACAGGAAAATGGAAACTGTTTTTT
TRBV4-3	TRBJ1-2	NA	TRBD1	CASSQDSGGYGYTF	TGCGCCAGCAGCCAAGATTCAGGGGGCTATGGCTACACCTTC
TRBV27	TRBJ2-6	NA	NA	CASRDSSGANVLTF	TGTGCCAGCAGGGACAGCTCTGGGGCCAACGTCCTGACTTTC
TRBV4-3	TRBJ2-3	NA	NA	CASSQDDRLSTDTQYF	TGCGCCAGCAGCCAAGATGACAGGCTGAGCACAGATACGCAGTATTTT
TRBV7-2	TRBJ1-2	NA	TRBD1	CASSGRGQANYGYTF	TGTGCCAGCAGCGGCAGGGGGCAAGCTAACTATGGCTACACCTTC
TRBV5-1	TRBJ2-5	NA	NA	CASSPRGYGTQYF	TGCGCCAGCAGCCCCCGGGGATATGGGACCCAGTACTTC
TRBV5-1	TRBJ2-2	NA	NA	CASSLTGLMVNTGELFF	TGCGCCAGCAGCTTGACAGGGTTAATGGTTAACACCGGGGAGCTGTTTTTT
TRBV4-3	TRBJ1-1	NA	NA	CASSQDDGEADTEAFF	TGCGCCAGCAGCCAAGACGATGGGGAGGCGGACACTGAAGCTTTCTTT
TRBV19	TRBJ1-6	few	TRBD1	CASSADRGSPLHF	TGTGCCAGTAGTGCTGACAGGGGTTCACCCCTCCACTTT
TRBV15	TRBJ2-1	NA	NA	CATSWGQDSYNEQFF	TGTGCCACCAGTTGGGGCCAGGACTCCTACAATGAGCAGTTCTTC
TRBV10-2	TRBJ2-1	NA	TRBD2	CASSGGLGRGNEQFF	TGCGCCAGCAGTGGGGGACTAGGTAGGGGCAATGAGCAGTTCTTC
TRBV11-3	TRBJ2-3	NA	NA	CASSLVRGAEGDTQYF	TGTGCCAGCAGCTTAGTCCGGGGGGCCGAAGGAGATACGCAGTATTTT
TRBV9	TRBJ1-4	NA	NA	CASSVSGSPNEKLFF	TGTGCCAGCAGCGTTTCAGGGTCACCTAATGAAAAACTGTTTTTT
TRBV5-8	TRBJ1-5	NA	NA	CASSLVAVNQPQHF	TGTGCCAGCAGCTTGGTAGCCGTCAATCAGCCCCAGCATTTT
TRBV5-1	TRBJ2-3	NA	NA	CASGSKVGGRGPTDTQYF	TGCGCCAGCGGGTCCAAGGTTGGGGGCAGGGGTCCCACAGATACGCAGTATTTT
TRBV27	TRBJ1-2	NA	NA	CASSSVRDSYGYTF	TGTGCCAGCAGTTCTGTTCGGGATTCCTATGGCTACACCTTC
TRBV9	TRBJ1-2	NA	NA	CASSAPPGGAWGYTF	TGTGCCAGCAGCGCCCCTCCCGGGGGGGCGTGGGGCTACACCTTC
TRBV23-1	TRBJ2-1	NA	TRBD2	CASSQSRVTSGGGYNEQFF	TGCGCCAGCAGTCAATCGCGGGTGACTAGCGGGGGGGGCTACAATGAGCAGTTCTTC
TRBV5-6	TRBJ1-1	NA	TRBD1	CASSRGGQGRPEAFF	TGTGCCAGCAGCCGGGGGGGACAGGGGCGACCTGAAGCTTTCTTT
TRBV6-4	TRBJ1-2	NA	NA	CASSLGESYGYTF	TGTGCCAGCAGTCTCGGGGAGAGCTATGGCTACACCTTC
TRBV11-3	TRBJ2-7	NA	NA	CASSFQQGYEQYF	TGTGCCAGCAGCTTCCAACAGGGCTACGAGCAGTACTTC
TRBV19	TRBJ1-1	NA	NA	CASNQGSGTEAFF	TGTGCCAGTAATCAGGGTTCGGGCACTGAAGCTTTCTTT
TRBV27	TRBJ2-7	NA	NA	CASSLSDSSYEQYF	TGTGCCAGCAGTTTATCTGACTCTTCCTACGAGCAGTACTTC
TRBV6-5	TRBJ1-1	NA	TRBD1	CASSRGQDEAFF	TGTGCCAGCAGTAGGGGACAGGATGAAGCTTTCTTT
TRBV2	TRBJ2-1	NA	TRBD2	CASSLGGGSYNEQFF	TGTGCCAGCAGCTTGGGGGGGGGCTCCTACAATGAGCAGTTCTTC
TRBV6-6	TRBJ2-3	NA	NA	CASSYQLATDTQYF	TGTGCCAGCAGTTACCAGCTAGCCACAGATACGCAGTATTTT
TRBV6-5	TRBJ1-1	NA	TRBD1	CASSYLTGANTEAFF	TGTGCCAGCAGTTACTTAACAGGGGCGAACACTGAAGCTTTCTTT
TRBV11-2	TRBJ2-3	NA	NA	CASSLAPSTTDTQYF	TGTGCCAGCAGCTTAGCCCCTAGCACCACAGATACGCAGTATTTT
TRBV6-6	TRBJ1-4	NA	TRBD1	CASSHLQGPSNEKLFF	TGTGCCAGCAGCCACTTACAGGGGCCGAGCAATGAAAAACTGTTTTTT
TRBV4-3	TRBJ2-1	NA	NA	CASSQESTVSSYNEQFF	TGCGCCAGCAGCCAAGAATCGACAGTAAGCTCCTACAATGAGCAGTTCTTC
TRBV9	TRBJ2-1	NA	TRBD2	CASSVAGTSREQFF	TGTGCCAGCAGCGTAGCCGGGACTAGCCGTGAGCAGTTCTTC
TRBV7-3	TRBJ2-2	NA	TRBD1	CASSKDRGDGELFF	TGTGCCAGCAGCAAGGACAGGGGGGACGGGGAGCTGTTTTTT
TRBV4-1	TRBJ2-7	NA	NA	CASSQGTFYEQYF	TGCGCCAGCAGCCAGGGCACGTTCTACGAGCAGTACTTC
TRBV7-9	TRBJ2-7	NA	NA	CASTNGMDEQYF	TGTGCCAGCACCAACGGGATGGACGAGCAGTACTTC
TRBV14	TRBJ1-2	NA	NA	CASSQGEGFYGYTF	TGTGCCAGCAGCCAAGGGGAGGGGTTCTATGGCTACACCTTC
TRBV7-9	TRBJ1-2	NA	TRBD1	CASSPGTGLGYGYTF	TGTGCCAGCAGCCCTGGGACAGGGCTCGGCTATGGCTACACCTTC
TRBV20-1	TRBJ1-1	NA	NA	CSAGGKTEAFF	TGCAGTGCAGGAGGCAAAACTGAAGCTTTCTTT
TRBV7-2	TRBJ1-5	NA	TRBD1	CASSSQGNQPQHF	TGTGCCAGCAGTTCACAGGGGAATCAGCCCCAGCATTTT
TRBV18	TRBJ2-7	few	TRBD1	CASSPGTGRFYEQYF	TGTGCCAGCTCACCGGGGACAGGACGCTTCTACGAGCAGTACTTC
TRBV11-3	TRBJ2-1	NA	NA	CASSLGRNNEQFF	TGTGCCAGCAGCTTGGGCCGGAACAATGAGCAGTTCTTC
TRBV13	TRBJ1-3	NA	NA	CASSLGDRFSGNTIYF	TGTGCCAGCAGCTTAGGAGACAGGTTCTCTGGAAACACCATATATTTT
TRBV18	TRBJ2-7	NA	NA	CASSPAYEQYF	TGTGCCAGCTCACCGGCTTACGAGCAGTACTTC
TRBV4-1	TRBJ1-2	NA	NA	CASSQDPRGIYGYTF	TGCGCCAGCAGCCAAGACCCAAGAGGGATCTATGGCTACACCTTC
TRBV30	TRBJ2-5	NA	NA	CAWSLRKETQYF	TGTGCCTGGAGTCTTAGAAAAGAGACCCAGTACTTC
TRBV5-1	TRBJ2-1	NA	NA	CASSLGQSSYNEQFF	TGCGCCAGCAGCTTGGGGCAAAGCTCCTACAATGAGCAGTTCTTC
TRBV9	TRBJ1-6	NA	NA	CASSAASYNSPLHF	TGTGCCAGCAGCGCCGCGTCCTATAATTCACCCCTCCACTTT
TRBV21-1	TRBJ1-1	few	NA	CASSKTDEAFF	TGTGCCAGCAGCAAAACAGACGAAGCTTTCTTT
TRBV6-4	TRBJ2-1	NA	TRBD2	CASSVGTSEHNEQFF	TGTGCCAGCAGTGTGGGGACTAGTGAACACAATGAGCAGTTCTTC
TRBV7-9	TRBJ2-1	NA	TRBD2	CASKARGLADHNEQFF	TGTGCCAGCAAGGCCAGGGGACTAGCGGACCACAATGAGCAGTTCTTC
TRBV19	TRBJ1-2	few	NA	CASSIDPRVEDGYTF	TGTGCCAGTAGTATAGATCCCCGGGTCGAAGATGGCTACACCTTC